This T cell receptor beta chain was sequenced in a study of brain metastases from non-small cell lung cancer. General study findings and limits: Expanded T-cell clones appeared in roughly 70% of brain metastases over primaries.

This clone was observed a handful of times. What it binds is unknown. The same CDR3 arises from other DNA sequences in this sample as well. TCRdb's copy holds only in-frame clones and misses some; the assay was immunoSEQ multiplex PCR. This table holds some 1,200 clones, roughly 85% found once. CDR3 length: 15 residues. V was shortened by 1 base and J by 7 bases, with 14 bases between the two germline ends. In germline, CDR1 is SGHTA, CDR2 FQGTGA. The sequencing input was tissue from a brain metastasis. The TCR comes from a donor aged 40 or older with non-small cell lung cancer. The chain joins TRBV7-3 to TRBJ1-3, with D hard to call. CDR3 bases: TGTGCCAGCAGCTTAAGTGGAGGGTTTGGGAACACCATATATTTT. Translating it yields CASSLSGGFGNTIYF.